The next 32 T cell receptor beta chains were all read from a single sample in a study of blood T cell repertoires in COVID-19. The table came from immunoSEQ multiplex PCR; TCRdb's copy has only in-frame clones and leaves some out. The sample lists about 280,000 clones, 85% occurring once. Sequencing used PBMCs or T cells enriched from blood (not recorded which). All receptors derive from a woman between 50 and 59 years old who had recovered from COVID-19.

This clone showed up just a few times. The gene calls are TRBV7-8 and TRBJ2-1; 8 bases line up with TRBD2. Germline V gives CDR1 SGHVS, CDR2 FQNEAQ. The J segment lost 12 bases and the V segment lost 5 bases, leaving 15 bases of the junction unmatched. The CDR3 has 15 residues. The DNA for the CDR3 is TGTGCCAGCAGCCCCCTGATTAGCGGGACTTTCTCGCAGTTCTTC. This sequence encodes CASSPLISGTFSQFF.

The genes are TRBV9 and TRBJ1-1, with D uncertain. This CDR3 contains 15 residues. Trimming cost V 0 bases and J 4 bases, with 13 bases left between them. Germline V gene sequence: CDR1 SGDLS, CDR2 YYNGEE. CDR3 sequence: CASSVDTGAGTEAFF. The CDR3 nucleotides read TGTGCCAGCAGCGTAGACACGGGCGCGGGCACTGAAGCTTTCTTT.

J is TRBJ2-1 and V is TRBV19; 8 bases line up with TRBD2. V was pared by 1 base and J by 7 bases, with 3 bases of the junction left unmatched. There are 14 residues in the CDR3. Germline CDR1 and CDR2: LNHDA and SQIVND (reference sequence). The CDR3 region has the DNA TGTGCCAGTAGTATAGCAGGGACTAGAAATGAGCAGTTCTTC. As protein: CASSIAGTRNEQFF.

Only a few counts were recorded for this clone. V and J are TRBV18 and TRBJ2-7, with TRBD1 matching 7 bases. The trim removed 8 bases at V and 6 bases at J, leaving 10 bases unmatched. The germline CDR1 and CDR2 sequences are KGHSH and LQKENI. The CDR3 length is 13 residues. The CDR3 sequence: CASTQTGIGEQYF. CDR3 coding DNA: TGTGCCAGCACACAGACAGGGATAGGCGAGCAGTACTTC.

The chain combines TRBV29-1 with TRBJ1-5; D is possibly TRBD1 (6 bases). Deletions cut 7 bases from V and 6 bases from J, with 16 bases between. Looked up from germline, CDR1 is SQVTM and CDR2 is ANQGSEA. The CDR3 sequence is 13 residues long. The CDR3 reads CSGVTGDGQPQHF. CDR3 sequence (DNA): TGCAGCGGGGTGACAGGTGATGGTCAGCCCCAGCATTTT.

The chain recombines TRBV24-1 with TRBJ1-5; no clear D. This CDR3 region has 14 residues. Trimming cost V 7 bases and J 9 bases, with 18 bases left between them. Germline V lookup: CDR1 KGHDR, CDR2 SFDVKD. CDR3 DNA sequence: TGTGCCACCAGCGGAGGGTCGACATTGACGCCCCAGCATTTT. Translation: CATSGGSTLTPQHF.

The chain carries TRBV6-5 and TRBJ1-1; D not certain. Germline V gene lookup returns CDR1 MNHEY and CDR2 SVGAGI. The ends were cut back, 11 bases at V and 1 base at J, with 8 bases in the middle. This CDR3 contains 11 residues. The CDR3 DNA reads TGTGCCTGCGGGAGGAACACTGAAGCTTTCTTT. Encoded protein: CACGRNTEAFF.

The V call is TRBV3-1 (or the pseudogene TRBV3-2), the J call TRBJ1-5; 7 positions agree with TRBD1. V trimming: 2 bases; J trimming: 0 bases; junction bases outside the gene matches: 1. The CDR3 contains 15 residues. The germline CDR1 and CDR2 sequences are LGHDT and YNNKEL (reference sequence). The CDR3 DNA sequence: TGTGCCAGCAGCCAAACAGGGGTTAGCAATCAGCCCCAGCATTTT. This encodes CASSQTGVSNQPQHF.

V is TRBV18 and J is TRBJ1-4; D is possibly TRBD1 (5 bases). Looked up from germline, CDR1 is KGHSH and CDR2 is LQKENI. The CDR3 loop spans 14 amino acids. V lost 7 bases and J 7 bases, leaving 16 bases between the germline ends. CDR3 in amino acids: CASWTDSESEKLFF. DNA for the CDR3: TGTGCCAGCTGGACCGACAGTGAAAGTGAAAAACTGTTTTTT.

V gene TRBV6-5 combines with J gene TRBJ2-1, with unresolved D. The CDR3 totals 11 residues. The V end lost 7 bases, the J end lost 9 bases, and 10 bases lay between the germline ends. Germline V lookup: CDR1 MNHEY, CDR2 SVGAGI. The CDR3 DNA reads TGTGCCAGCATCGCGACAACTGAGCAGTTCTTC. Translated: CASIATTEQFF.

This clone came up a few times. This chain connects TRBV25-1 to TRBJ2-7, with D possibly TRBD2 on 5 matching bases. The CDR3 length is 17 residues. Germline V gene sequence: CDR1 MGHDK, CDR2 SYGVNS. Deletions cut 2 bases from V and 3 bases from J, with 20 bases between. The CDR3 DNA follows: TGTGCCAGCAGTGAAGAGGGAAGAGAATTACGAAACTACGAGCAGTACTTC. Translated, it gives CASSEEGRELRNYEQYF.

The gene calls are TRBV19 and TRBJ1-5; D may be TRBD1 (5 bases). Per germline, CDR1 LNHDA and CDR2 SQIVND (reference sequence). Between the trimmed V and J ends, which lost 4 bases and 4 bases, there was a span of 14 bases. The CDR3 is 15 amino acids. The CDR3 DNA follows: TGTGCCAGTAGTACCTTTCTCAGGGAAAATCAGCCCCAGCATTTT. Residues: CASSTFLRENQPQHF. Variable domain in full (rest from reference TRBV19 and TRBJ1-5): DGGITQSPKYLFRKEGQNVTLSCEQNLNHDAMYWYRQDPGQGLRLIYYSQIVNDFQKGDIAEGYSVSREKKESFPLTVTSAQKNPTAFYLCASSTFLRENQPQHFGDGTRLSIL.

The gene calls are TRBV7-9 and TRBJ1-1, with D hard to call. There are 17 residues in the CDR3. With 1 base removed from V and 6 bases from J, the gap between germline ends came to 21 bases. Germline V gene data show CDR1 as SEHNR and CDR2 as FQNEAQ (reference sequence). The CDR3 loop reads CASSLGAGGQKRAEAFF. The CDR3 nucleotides are TGTGCCAGCAGCTTAGGGGCAGGAGGCCAGAAACGGGCTGAAGCTTTCTTT.

The chain has TRBV5-1 and TRBJ2-5; D unclear. CDR1 SGHRS and CDR2 YFSETQ come from the germline V gene. This CDR3 has 14 residues. The V gene lost 4 bases and the J gene lost 3 bases, with 13 bases spanning the gap. The CDR3 nucleotides are TGCGCCAGCAGCAGGAGTGCCTCCGAAGAGACCCAGTACTTC. This encodes CASSRSASEETQYF.

The rearrangement uses TRBV7-3 and TRBJ2-3; 10 nucleotides match TRBD2. The germline gives CDR1 SGHTA, CDR2 FQGTGA. V gave up 5 bases and J gave up 3 bases; unmatched junction bases: 2. CDR3 length: 14 residues. CDR3: CASSGAGGTDTQYF. The DNA of the CDR3 is TGTGCCAGCAGCGGAGCGGGGGGGACAGATACGCAGTATTTT. The full variable domain, in which reference TRBV7-3 and TRBJ2-3 provide the parts outside the CDR3, is GAGVSQTPSNKVTEKGKYVELRCDPISGHTALYWYRQSLGQGPEFLIYFQGTGAADDSGLPNDRFFAVRPEGSVSTLKIQRTERGDSAVYLCASSGAGGTDTQYFGPGTRLTVL.

This rearrangement joins TRBV5-6 to TRBJ1-5; D is undetermined. This CDR3 has 14 residues. V was cut by 4 bases and J by 1 base, with 9 bases left in between. The germline CDR1 and CDR2 sequences are SGHDT and YYEEEE. The CDR3 DNA is TGTGCCAGCAGCCTCGCGCCGAGCAATCAGCCCCAGCATTTT. Its protein is CASSLAPSNQPQHF.

This chain connects TRBV18 to TRBJ1-3; TRBD1 aligns across 8 bases. The junction had 6 bases not matched to a gene; V was cut back by 2 bases and J by 0 bases. This CDR3 has 17 residues. From germline, CDR1 is KGHSH and CDR2 LQKENI. The CDR3 reads CASSPTGTGLSGNTIYF. CDR3 bases: TGTGCCAGCTCACCAACCGGGACAGGTCTCTCTGGAAACACCATATATTTT.

This rearrangement joins TRBV5-6 to TRBJ2-1; tentatively, D is TRBD1 (6 bases). Deletions cut 1 base from V and 6 bases from J, with 11 bases between. Per germline, CDR1 SGHDT and CDR2 YYEEEE. CDR3 length: 14 residues. The CDR3 reads CASSLTGRFNEQFF. The DNA for the CDR3 is TGTGCCAGCAGCTTGACAGGGAGATTCAATGAGCAGTTCTTC.

The genes are TRBV28 and TRBJ1-6, with TRBD1 matching over 10 bases. This CDR3 has 16 residues. Germline CDR1 is MDHEN and CDR2 is SYDVKM. With V trimmed by 5 bases and J by 6 bases, 7 bases remained unmatched. The CDR3 loop is CASSPQWTGGNSPLHF. The CDR3 nucleotides are TGTGCCAGCAGTCCCCAATGGACAGGGGGTAATTCACCCCTCCACTTT.

This clone occurred once. The junction departs from the called germline gene at one end, perhaps through a read error. The chain links TRBV11-3 to TRBJ1-3, with D unclear. The CDR3 runs 15 residues. The germline V gene encodes CDR1 SGHNT and CDR2 YENEEA. The CDR3 sequence is CASSLDGVPGNTIYF. The CDR3, as DNA: TGTGCCAGCAGCCTAGACGGGGTACCCGGAAACACCATATATTTT.

The J gene is TRBJ2-1, the V gene TRBV9; D ambiguous. The ends were cut back, 0 bases at V and 10 bases at J, with 17 bases in the middle. Germline CDR1 reads SGDLS; CDR2 reads YYNGEE. The CDR3 spans 15 residues. The CDR3 coding sequence is TGTGCCAGCAGCGTAGATCCCTCTCAGCGTTTCGAGCAGTTCTTC. This encodes CASSVDPSQRFEQFF.

The chain carries TRBV7-2 and TRBJ1-5; D gene unclear. The germline gives CDR1 SGHTA, CDR2 FQGNSA. Trimming stripped 1 base from V and 0 bases from J, with 10 bases between. This CDR3 has 16 amino acids. In DNA, the CDR3 is TGTGCCAGCAGCTTAGATGGCGACAATAGCAATCAGCCCCAGCATTTT. This translates into CASSLDGDNSNQPQHF.

The chain couples TRBV20-1 to TRBJ2-3, with a tentative D call TRBD1 (6 bases). Germline CDR1 DFQATT, CDR2 SNEGSKA (reference sequence). This CDR3 contains 15 residues. V dropped 6 bases and J dropped 5 bases, with 21 bases sitting between them. In DNA form, the CDR3 reads TGCAGTGCCAGTTCCGGGACAAAAAATCGAGATACGCAGTATTTT. It is translated as CSASSGTKNRDTQYF.

The rearrangement links TRBV19 to TRBJ1-5, with a possible D match to TRBD1 (5 bases). The ends were cut back, 9 bases at V and 7 bases at J, with 13 bases in the middle. Germline loops: CDR1 LNHDA, CDR2 SQIVND (reference sequence). This CDR3 has 12 amino acids. CDR3 DNA sequence: TGTGCCAGCAGACCAGGGAAACAGCCCCAGCATTTT. The encoded protein is CASRPGKQPQHF.

V and J are TRBV6-4 and TRBJ2-1; no reliable D call. The CDR3 consists of 16 residues. Germline CDR1 reads MRHNA; CDR2 reads SNTAGT. V lost 2 bases and J lost 4, with 15 bases in between. CDR3 in DNA: TGTGCCAGCAGTGACCTACTACCGATCTCTTACAATGAGCAGTTCTTC. Residues: CASSDLLPISYNEQFF.

The J gene is TRBJ1-1, the V gene TRBV30, with 11 nucleotides matching TRBD1. The CDR3 extends over 13 amino acids. Germline-derived CDR1 and CDR2 are GTSNPN and SVGIG (reference sequence). V was pared by 0 bases and J by 10 bases, with 4 bases of the junction left unmatched. The CDR3 here is CAWSVDRGLGAFF. The CDR3 DNA is TGTGCCTGGAGTGTGGACAGGGGGCTAGGAGCTTTCTTT.

The chain employs TRBV5-1 and TRBJ2-1, with D maybe TRBD1 (6 bases). Trimming shortened V by 2 bases and J by 5 bases, and 14 bases separated the two germline ends. The CDR3 runs 15 residues. Germline CDR1 SGHRS, CDR2 YFSETQ. For the CDR3, the DNA is TGCGCCAGCAGCTTCCTGACAGGTACGGACAATGAGCAGTTCTTC. This gives the protein CASSFLTGTDNEQFF.

V usage is TRBV18 and J usage is TRBJ2-5, with a possible D match to TRBD2 (7 bases). Germline CDR1 reads KGHSH; CDR2 reads LQKENI. Trimming shortened V by 2 bases and J by 7 bases, and 23 bases separated the two germline ends. CDR3 length: 17 residues. CDR3 DNA: TGTGCCAGCTCACCAAATACCGGTGGGGGGGCCAAGGCGACCCAGTACTTC. Its protein is CASSPNTGGGAKATQYF.

The V and J genes are TRBV18 and TRBJ1-1; D perhaps matches TRBD1 (5 bases). Per germline, CDR1 KGHSH and CDR2 LQKENI. The germline V and J ends were trimmed by 1 base and 2 bases, with 20 bases remaining between them. The CDR3 loop spans 18 amino acids. The CDR3 here is CASSPLAVGQGKNTEAFF. CDR3 bases: TGTGCCAGCTCACCACTGGCTGTCGGTCAGGGTAAAAACACTGAAGCTTTCTTT.

J is TRBJ2-5 and V is TRBV12-3 or TRBV12-4, with D possibly being TRBD1 (6 bases). The CDR3 is 13 residues long. The V end was cut by 6 bases, the J end by 2 bases, with 10 bases between. The CDR3 sequence: CASRNTGQETQYF. For the CDR3, the DNA is TGTGCCAGCAGGAACACAGGGCAAGAGACCCAGTACTTC.

The CDR3 reads CASSGGRQAFF. DNA for the CDR3: TGCGCCAGCAGTGGAGGAAGGCAAGCTTTCTTT. This chain joins TRBV10-1 and TRBJ1-1; D is unresolved. CDR3 length: 11 amino acids. Germline-derived CDR1 and CDR2 are WNHNN and SYGVQD (reference sequence). V was trimmed by 4 bases and J by 9 bases, leaving 9 bases between them.

The chain is built from TRBV12-3 or TRBV12-4 and TRBJ1-2, with TRBD1 as a possible D gene (5 bases). This CDR3 comprises 12 residues. The V and J ends lost 3 bases and 8 bases respectively, with 10 bases between them. CDR3 sequence reads: CASSLGGVGYTF. The CDR3 nucleotides read TGTGCCAGCAGTTTGGGAGGGGTCGGCTACACCTTC.